Listed here are 13 T cell receptor beta chains from one sample, sequenced in a study of cytomegalovirus exposure and HLA in healthy donors. The PCR employed 60 Vbeta primers together with 13 Jbeta primers. The data were produced by immunoSEQ multiplex PCR, yet TCRdb's version contains in-frame clones alone and is incomplete. The repertoire consists of about 120,000 clones, with around 80% occurring once and the leading ten covering 1.5%. Sequenced material: PBMCs. The receptors were gathered from a woman aged 18-29 years in good health and CMV-seronegative.

A word on this clone: The junction does not match germline at one end; this may be a read error. CDR3 bases: TGTGCCCGGAGTCGCTCCCGTCACCACTTTGCTTTCTTT. Protein: CARSRSRHHFAFF. V gene TRBV30 combines with J gene TRBJ1-1, with D unresolved. The CDR3 is 13 amino acids. The germline V gene encodes CDR1 GTSNPN and CDR2 SVGIG (reference sequence).

The chain uses TRBV5-1 and TRBJ1-2; D is undetermined. The CDR3 runs 13 residues. Germline V gives CDR1 SGHRS, CDR2 YFSETQ. V dropped 4 bases and J dropped 6 bases, with 13 bases sitting between them. The CDR3 is CASSLGVPDGYTF. CDR3 in DNA: TGCGCCAGCAGCCTGGGTGTGCCGGATGGCTACACCTTC. Using reference TRBV5-1 and TRBJ1-2 for the parts outside the CDR3, the full variable domain is KAGVTQTPRYLIKTRGQQVTLSCSPISGHRSVSWYQQTPGQGLQFLFEYFSETQRNKGNFPGRFSGRQFSNSRSEMNVSTLELGDSALYLCASSLGVPDGYTFGSGTRLTVV.

This sequence joins TRBV27 and TRBJ2-2; 8 nucleotides agree with TRBD2. Looked up from germline, CDR1 is MNHEY and CDR2 is SMNVEV (reference sequence). With 5 bases clipped from V and 3 bases from J, the junction kept 11 bases outside the gene matches. The CDR3 contains 17 residues. The CDR3 protein is CASSKWGGLEDTGELFF. Written as DNA, the CDR3 is TGTGCCAGCAGTAAATGGGGGGGACTAGAGGACACCGGGGAGCTGTTTTTT.

This sequence joins TRBV6-1 and TRBJ2-7, with D maybe TRBD1 (6 bases). V dropped 7 bases and J dropped 4 bases, with 20 bases sitting between them. The CDR3 is 15 residues long. Germline V gene lookup returns CDR1 MNHNS and CDR2 SASEGT. CDR3 protein: CASTLPEGVPYEQYF. CDR3 DNA sequence: TGTGCCAGCACCCTTCCTGAGGGGGTCCCTTACGAGCAGTACTTC.

V usage is TRBV4-1 and J usage is TRBJ2-7; D might be TRBD2 (6 bases). The CDR3 has 17 amino acids. V was shortened by 2 bases and J by 3 bases, with 20 bases between the two germline ends. CDR1 and CDR2 (germline): MGHRA, YSYEKL. This CDR3 is CASSQWATGTANYEQYF. In DNA form, the CDR3 reads TGCGCCAGCAGCCAATGGGCAACCGGGACTGCCAACTACGAGCAGTACTTC.

The V gene is TRBV4-1, the J gene TRBJ1-2; 8 bases match TRBD1. The V gene end was trimmed by 1 base and the J gene end by 7 bases; junction bases not matched to a gene: 11. This CDR3 region has 16 residues. CDR1 and CDR2 (germline): MGHRA, YSYEKL. The CDR3 DNA sequence: TGCGCCAGCAGCCAAGGTTTCGGCAGGGGGCAAGGTGGCTACACCTTC. Amino acid sequence: CASSQGFGRGQGGYTF.

The rearrangement joins TRBV6-1 to TRBJ1-1; weak D call: TRBD1 (5 bases). The germline gives CDR1 MNHNS, CDR2 SASEGT. V gave up 6 bases and J gave up 0 bases, with 14 bases separating them. This CDR3 comprises 15 residues. The CDR3 sequence: CASSPAGGLNTEAFF. As DNA, the CDR3 is TGTGCCAGCAGCCCCGCTGGGGGGTTGAACACTGAAGCTTTCTTT.

The rearrangement links TRBV30 to TRBJ1-2; D gene ambiguous. The CDR3 spans 15 residues. CDR1 and CDR2 from the germline V gene are GTSNPN and SVGIG (reference sequence). Trimming left V 0 bases short and J 0 bases short, with 11 bases between. The CDR3 protein is CAWSVWSGPNYGYTF. The DNA of the CDR3 is TGTGCCTGGAGTGTATGGTCAGGTCCTAACTATGGCTACACCTTC.

In this sample, this clone turned up once. CDR3 protein: CASSTDRDAKNIQYF. The CDR3 DNA follows: TGTGCCAGCAGTACGGACAGGGACGCCAAAAACATTCAGTACTTC. The J gene is TRBJ2-4, the V gene TRBV6-6; 8 bases fit TRBD1. The ends lost 5 bases at V and 1 base at J; junction bases unmatched: 4. CDR1 MNHNY and CDR2 SVGAGI come from the germline V gene (reference sequence). The CDR3 sequence is 15 residues long.

The chain couples TRBV11-2 to TRBJ2-2; D gene unclear. The CDR3 covers 12 residues. The V and J ends lost 1 base and 6 bases respectively, with 3 bases between them. Germline CDR1 is SGHAT and CDR2 is FQNNGV. The CDR3 here is CASSLGPGELFF. For the CDR3, the DNA is TGTGCCAGCAGCTTAGGGCCCGGGGAGCTGTTTTTT.

This clone was picked up one time. The V call is TRBV15, the J call TRBJ1-6, with a weak D call TRBD1 (5 bases). Germline V gives CDR1 LNHNV, CDR2 YYDKDF (reference sequence). The CDR3 covers 13 residues. V lost 4 bases and J 15 bases, leaving 16 bases between the germline ends. CDR3 residues: CATSTTFRVGLHF. CDR3 DNA: TGTGCCACCAGCACCACTTTCAGGGTCGGCCTCCACTTT.

This chain links TRBV7-9 with TRBJ1-3, with no clear D. Germline V gene sequence: CDR1 SEHNR, CDR2 FQNEAQ (reference sequence). The CDR3 runs 17 residues. V dropped 1 base and J dropped 0 bases, with 13 bases sitting between them. The CDR3: CASSLGVQAISGNTIYF. DNA of the CDR3: TGTGCCAGCAGCTTAGGGGTCCAGGCAATCTCTGGAAACACCATATATTTT.

J is TRBJ2-5 and V is TRBV7-2, with D possibly being TRBD1 (5 bases). The CDR3 length is 14 residues. V shed 0 bases and J shed 4 bases, with 9 bases lying between them. Germline CDR1 SGHTA, CDR2 FQGNSA. In nucleotides, the CDR3 is TGTGCCAGCAGCTTAGCGGGGCCGGTAGAGACCCAGTACTTC. Encoded protein: CASSLAGPVETQYF.